The 7 T cell receptor beta chains below were found in one sample sequenced in a study of OX40 agonist ivuxolimab in advanced cancers. Profiled with immunoSEQ multiplex PCR; TCRdb holds only in-frame clones, not every one. The table has 50,000 to 65,000 clones, around 90% seen once. The specimen comprised CD4+ or CD8+ T cells sorted from blood, sampled in a trial of the OX40 agonist ivuxolimab. These receptors came from an adult with an advanced solid tumor such as melanoma, head and neck, liver or kidney cancer.

The V and J genes are TRBV5-6 and TRBJ1-6; D remains unclear. Germline V gene data show CDR1 as SGHDT and CDR2 as YYEEEE. CDR3 length: 15 residues. Deletions cut 2 bases from V and 10 bases from J, with 16 bases between. The CDR3 bases are TGTGCCAGCAGCTTAAAGGCATGGGTGGGGTCACCCCTCCACTTT. Translation: CASSLKAWVGSPLHF.

The chain recombines TRBV5-1 with TRBJ2-2, with 8 positions matching TRBD2. J gave up 7 bases and V 4 bases, and 9 bases lay outside the gene matches. The CDR3 has 15 amino acids. The germline gives CDR1 SGHRS, CDR2 YFSETQ. DNA for the CDR3: TGCGCCAGCAGCGTAACGGGACTAGATGTCGGGGAGCTGTTTTTT. The encoded protein is CASSVTGLDVGELFF. The full variable domain, rest sourced from reference TRBV5-1 and TRBJ2-2, is KAGVTQTPRYLIKTRGQQVTLSCSPISGHRSVSWYQQTPGQGLQFLFEYFSETQRNKGNFPGRFSGRQFSNSRSEMNVSTLELGDSALYLCASSVTGLDVGELFFGEGSRLTVL.

The genes are TRBV10-2 and TRBJ1-4; maybe TRBD1 (6 bases). Trimming stripped 4 bases from V and 12 bases from J, with 15 bases between. The CDR3 runs 13 residues. Germline CDR1 reads WSHSY; CDR2 reads SAAADI. Written as DNA, the CDR3 is TGCGCCAGCAGTGTGCCTACAGGGAGACAACTGTTTTTT. Translated: CASSVPTGRQLFF.

The chain combines TRBV28 with TRBJ2-7; 8 bases match TRBD1. CDR1 and CDR2 (germline): MDHEN, SYDVKM. With 6 bases clipped from V and 2 bases from J, the junction kept 27 bases outside the gene matches. The CDR3 is 21 amino acids. The chain's CDR3 is CASRTPFPPRGRSPRPYEQYF. The CDR3 nucleotides are TGTGCCAGCAGGACACCATTCCCCCCCAGGGGGCGAAGCCCACGGCCCTACGAGCAGTACTTC. Based on the CDR3 plus reference TRBV28 and TRBJ2-7, the full variable domain is DVKVTQSSRYLVKRTGEKVFLECVQDMDHENMFWYRQDPGLGLRLIYFSYDVKMKEKGDIPEGYSVSREKKERFSLILESASTNQTSMYLCASRTPFPPRGRSPRPYEQYFGPGTRLTVT.

J is TRBJ2-1 and V is TRBV19; TRBD2 matches at 8 bases. The CDR3 extends over 15 amino acids. V gave up 6 bases and J gave up 0 bases; unmatched junction bases: 4. Germline V gene lookup returns CDR1 LNHDA and CDR2 SQIVND (reference sequence). CDR3 region: CASRYSGVSYNEQFF. CDR3 in DNA: TGTGCCAGTAGATATAGCGGGGTCTCCTACAATGAGCAGTTCTTC. Combining the CDR3 with reference TRBV19 and TRBJ2-1 gives the whole variable domain DGGITQSPKYLFRKEGQNVTLSCEQNLNHDAMYWYRQDPGQGLRLIYYSQIVNDFQKGDIAEGYSVSREKKESFPLTVTSAQKNPTAFYLCASRYSGVSYNEQFFGPGTRLTVL.

The J gene is TRBJ2-1, the V gene TRBV7-8; TRBD2 matches at 7 bases. J lost 1 base, V lost 3 bases, and 15 bases had no gene match. There are 19 residues in the CDR3. Germline V gene lookup returns CDR1 SGHVS and CDR2 FQNEAQ. This CDR3 reads CASSLTSGALTFSYNEQFF. The CDR3, as DNA: TGTGCCAGCAGCTTGACGAGCGGGGCGCTCACATTTTCCTACAATGAGCAGTTCTTC. Full variable domain (missing parts from reference TRBV7-8 and TRBJ2-1): GAGVSQSPRYKVAKRGQDVALRCDPISGHVSLFWYQQALGQGPEFLTYFQNEAQLDKSGLPSDRFFAERPEGSVSTLKIQRTQQEDSAVYLCASSLTSGALTFSYNEQFFGPGTRLTVL.

The V gene is TRBV30, the J gene TRBJ1-5; perhaps TRBD1 as D (6 bases). Per germline, CDR1 GTSNPN and CDR2 SVGIG (reference sequence). The ends were cut back, 2 bases at V and 0 bases at J, with 17 bases in the middle. This CDR3 contains 17 residues. The DNA of the CDR3 is TGTGCCTGGAGTCCCAGGGGCAGGAGCGATAGCAATCAGCCCCAGCATTTT. Translation: CAWSPRGRSDSNQPQHF.